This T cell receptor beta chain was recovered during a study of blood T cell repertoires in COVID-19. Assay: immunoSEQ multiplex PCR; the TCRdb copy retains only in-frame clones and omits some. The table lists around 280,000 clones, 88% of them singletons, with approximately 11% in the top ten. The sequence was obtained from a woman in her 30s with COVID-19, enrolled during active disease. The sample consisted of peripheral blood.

The CDR3 nucleotides read TGTGCCTCAACACGGGGGGTATTTTACTATGGCTACACCTTC. Translating it yields CASTRGVFYYGYTF. V gene TRBV30 combines with J gene TRBJ1-2, with D perhaps TRBD1 (5 bases). From germline, CDR1 is GTSNPN and CDR2 SVGIG (reference sequence). The CDR3 extends over 14 amino acids. V was cut by 7 bases and J by 3 bases, with 18 bases left in between. Drawing the rest from reference TRBV30 and TRBJ1-2, the complete variable domain is SQTIHQWPATLVQPVGSPLSLECTVEGTSNPNLYWYRQAAGRGLQLLFYSVGIGQISSEVPQNLSASRPQDRQFILSSKKLLLSDSGFYLCASTRGVFYYGYTFGSGTRLTVV.